This TCR beta chain was found in a study of PD-L1 blockade in urothelial cancer. Study-wide background: Patients initiated atezolizumab in 2014 at 1,200 mg intravenously every 3 weeks.

Synthetically made TCR analog templates were put into each PCR as spikes. The data were produced by immunoSEQ multiplex PCR, yet TCRdb's version contains in-frame clones alone and is incomplete. The top ten clones hold around 2.4% of a sample with 100,000 to 150,000 clones, 86% of them seen once. Germline CDR1 reads SNHLY; CDR2 reads FYNNEI. The CDR3 covers 14 residues. V lost 6 bases, J lost 4 bases, and 5 bases stayed unmatched. Regarding time point: peripheral blood 6 weeks after treatment start. The rearrangement links TRBV2 to TRBJ1-5; 8 bases are shared with TRBD1. The receptor's source is a man aged 45-65 years with urothelial cancer. The source was PBMCs, collected around atezolizumab (anti-PD-L1) treatment. CDR3 sequence: CASRGQAPNQPQHF. The CDR3 DNA is TGTGCCAGCAGGGGACAGGCCCCGAATCAGCCCCAGCATTTT.